A single sample is the source of the 17 T cell receptor beta chains below, sequenced in a study of T cells in Graves' hyperthyroidism and ophthalmopathy. What was amplified from RNA transcripts were TCR beta CDR3 regions. Carried out on the TCR CDR3, a first-round RT-PCR used the HTBI primer set. Each CDR3 protein is one row after TCRdb ran MiXCR on the multiplex PCR reads. The sample gives some 720,000 distinct CDR3 sequences, around 15% of which show up once; roughly 8% is in the top ten. The sequenced sample consisted of blood. The receptor set was obtained from a man between 18 and 29 years old with Graves' hyperthyroidism.

This clonotype was counted at least ten times. The J gene is TRBJ2-3, the V gene TRBV2, with 7 positions matching TRBD2. CDR3 length: 15 amino acids. Trimming at V came to 6 bases and at J to 3 bases, leaving 9 bases not matched to a gene. The germline V gene has CDR1 SNHLY and CDR2 FYNNEI. CDR3 sequence: CASRAGRHGTDTQYF. The CDR3 DNA follows: TGTGCCAGCAGAGCGGGACGGCACGGAACAGATACGCAGTATTTT. Combining the CDR3 with reference TRBV2 and TRBJ2-3 gives the whole variable domain EPEVTQTPSHQVTQMGQEVILRCVPISNHLYFYWYRQILGQKVEFLVSFYNNEISEKSEIFDDQFSVERPDGSNFTLKIRSTKLEDSAMYFCASRAGRHGTDTQYFGPGTRLTVL.

This chain links TRBV9 with TRBJ2-1; the match to TRBD2 covers 12 bases. The CDR3 runs to 15 residues. V lost 3 bases and J lost 8; bases outside the gene matches: 6. In germline, CDR1 is SGDLS, CDR2 YYNGEE. The CDR3 is CASSELAGGEDEQFF. DNA of the CDR3: TGTGCCAGCAGCGAACTAGCGGGAGGTGAGGATGAGCAGTTCTTC.

This clonotype appeared a few times. V and J are TRBV5-1 and TRBJ1-1, with D perhaps TRBD1 (6 bases). From germline, CDR1 is SGHRS and CDR2 YFSETQ. The CDR3 length is 16 residues. V lost 0 bases, J lost 1 base, and 13 bases lay in between. Written as DNA, the CDR3 is TGCGCCAGCAGCTTGGTGGCAGGGGCCTCGAACACTGAAGCTTTCTTT. Translating it yields CASSLVAGASNTEAFF.

This clonotype was counted ten times or more. The V and J genes are TRBV12-3 or TRBV12-4 and TRBJ2-7, with TRBD1 identical over 10 bases. This CDR3 region has 13 residues. V shed 6 bases and J 6 bases; nucleotides not matched to a gene: 5. The CDR3 spells CASSRQGAGEQYF. The CDR3 region has the DNA TGTGCCAGCAGCAGACAGGGGGCAGGCGAGCAGTACTTC.

This clonotype was found a few times. The chain uses TRBV14 and TRBJ1-6; 8 nucleotides match TRBD1. The germline CDR1 and CDR2 sequences are SGHDN and FVKESK. This CDR3 is 20 amino acids long. V shed 4 bases and J 1 base; nucleotides not matched to a gene: 15. This chain's CDR3 is CASSRSAAAGQGSYNSPLHF. The CDR3 DNA sequence: TGTGCCAGCAGCCGATCGGCCGCCGCCGGACAGGGATCCTATAATTCACCCCTCCACTTT.

This chain joins TRBV7-6 and TRBJ2-1; no clear D gene. This CDR3 has 13 amino acids. Germline V lookup: CDR1 SGHVS, CDR2 FNYEAQ. The V end was cut by 2 bases, the J end by 5 bases, with 7 bases between. CDR3 residues: CASSLRRNNEQFF. The CDR3 bases are TGTGCCAGCAGCTTACGGAGAAACAATGAGCAGTTCTTC.

The rearrangement uses TRBV14 and TRBJ2-5; 7 bases line up with TRBD2. The CDR3 loop spans 15 amino acids. With 4 bases clipped from V and 3 bases from J, the junction kept 8 bases outside the gene matches. The germline gives CDR1 SGHDN, CDR2 FVKESK. Written as DNA, the CDR3 is TGTGCCAGCAGCCGTGGAGGGGCGGGAGAAGAGACCCAGTACTTC. Protein product: CASSRGGAGEETQYF.

The sample holds many counts of this clonotype. This chain connects TRBV30 to TRBJ2-5; possibly TRBD1 for D (6 bases). The ends were cut back, 0 bases at V and 1 base at J, with 12 bases in the middle. The CDR3 runs 15 residues. From germline, CDR1 is GTSNPN and CDR2 SVGIG (reference sequence). The CDR3 region is CAWSVGSRGQETQYF. DNA of the CDR3: TGTGCCTGGAGTGTAGGATCCAGGGGCCAAGAGACCCAGTACTTC.

CDR3 region: CASSNRRYTEAFF. DNA of the CDR3: TGTGCCAGCAGTAACCGGCGGTACACTGAAGCTTTCTTT. The V and J genes are TRBV28 and TRBJ1-1, with unresolved D. The CDR3 extends over 13 amino acids. Trimming removed 5 bases from V and 3 bases from J, with 10 bases in between. In germline, CDR1 is MDHEN, CDR2 SYDVKM.

This clonotype was counted only a few times. The chain carries TRBV3-1 and TRBJ2-7; TRBD1 matches at 7 bases. Germline values: CDR1 LGHDT, CDR2 YNNKEL (reference sequence). The CDR3 runs 14 residues. J lost 6 bases, V lost 1 base, and 6 bases had no gene match. CDR3 region: CASSQVGQESEQYF. CDR3 bases: TGTGCCAGCAGCCAAGTCGGACAGGAAAGCGAGCAGTACTTC.

The table lists this clonotype with many counts. The rearrangement uses TRBV6-1 and TRBJ2-1; 11 bases are a match to TRBD1. With 6 bases clipped from V and 6 bases from J, the junction kept 10 bases outside the gene matches. Germline V CDR1 and CDR2: MNHNS, SASEGT. The CDR3 is made up of 16 amino acids. This chain's CDR3 is CASSKGTGGRANEQFF. DNA for the CDR3: TGTGCCAGCAGCAAGGGGACAGGGGGGAGGGCCAATGAGCAGTTCTTC.

This clonotype was recorded a few times. The chain recombines TRBV20-1 with TRBJ1-5; D remains unclear. Trimming left V 1 base short and J 5 bases short, with 9 bases between. This CDR3 is built from 13 residues. Germline CDR1 reads DFQATT; CDR2 reads SNEGSKA (reference sequence). The CDR3 nucleotides read TGCAGTGCTAGAGGAAACAGTCATCAGCCCCAGCATTTT. Protein sequence: CSARGNSHQPQHF.

This clonotype showed up many times. In DNA form, the CDR3 reads TGCAGTGCCGGGACAGAATTGAACACTGAAGCTTTCTTT. It yields the protein CSAGTELNTEAFF. This chain uses TRBV20-1 with TRBJ1-1; 7 nucleotides match TRBD1. Per the germline V gene, CDR1 is DFQATT and CDR2 is SNEGSKA (reference sequence). The CDR3 extends over 13 amino acids. The V and J ends lost 6 bases and 0 bases, in that order; junction bases with no gene match: 4.

The J gene is TRBJ2-5, the V gene TRBV7-8; D gene ambiguous. Trimming took 6 bases from V and 7 from J, leaving 15 bases between them. CDR1 and CDR2 (germline): SGHVS, FQNEAQ. CDR3 length equals 13 residues. CDR3 protein: CASSFKPGGTQYF. Here the CDR3 DNA reads TGTGCCAGCAGTTTCAAGCCCGGCGGGACCCAGTACTTC. The full variable domain, with the rest looked up from reference TRBV7-8 and TRBJ2-5, is GAGVSQSPRYKVAKRGQDVALRCDPISGHVSLFWYQQALGQGPEFLTYFQNEAQLDKSGLPSDRFFAERPEGSVSTLKIQRTQQEDSAVYLCASSFKPGGTQYFGPGTRLLVL.

This clonotype was recorded a few times. The genes are TRBV20-1 and TRBJ2-7, with D possibly matching TRBD1 (5 bases). Looked up from germline, CDR1 is DFQATT and CDR2 is SNEGSKA (reference sequence). The CDR3 spans 13 residues. V lost 5 bases and J 0 bases, leaving 11 bases between the germline ends. In DNA form, the CDR3 reads TGCAGTGCTCGACAGATACTCTCCTACGAGCAGTACTTC. It codes for CSARQILSYEQYF.

V and J are TRBV5-5 and TRBJ2-7; weak D call: TRBD2 (6 bases). The CDR3 spans 14 residues. In germline, CDR1 is SGHKS, CDR2 YYEKEE (reference sequence). The ends were cut back, 6 bases at V and 5 bases at J, with 18 bases in the middle. The CDR3 DNA reads as TGTGCCAGCACACCCATCGCGGGGAGCGACGAGCAGTACTTC. Residues: CASTPIAGSDEQYF.

This clonotype has a handful of counts. This CDR3 is CASSPQTSGSYEQYF. The CDR3, as DNA: TGTGCCAGCAGCCCCCAAACTAGCGGGAGTTACGAGCAGTACTTC. The genes are TRBV7-9 and TRBJ2-7; TRBD2 matches 11 bases. Germline CDR1 and CDR2: SEHNR and FQNEAQ (reference sequence). The CDR3 extends over 15 amino acids. V gave up 5 bases and J gave up 4 bases; unmatched junction bases: 7.